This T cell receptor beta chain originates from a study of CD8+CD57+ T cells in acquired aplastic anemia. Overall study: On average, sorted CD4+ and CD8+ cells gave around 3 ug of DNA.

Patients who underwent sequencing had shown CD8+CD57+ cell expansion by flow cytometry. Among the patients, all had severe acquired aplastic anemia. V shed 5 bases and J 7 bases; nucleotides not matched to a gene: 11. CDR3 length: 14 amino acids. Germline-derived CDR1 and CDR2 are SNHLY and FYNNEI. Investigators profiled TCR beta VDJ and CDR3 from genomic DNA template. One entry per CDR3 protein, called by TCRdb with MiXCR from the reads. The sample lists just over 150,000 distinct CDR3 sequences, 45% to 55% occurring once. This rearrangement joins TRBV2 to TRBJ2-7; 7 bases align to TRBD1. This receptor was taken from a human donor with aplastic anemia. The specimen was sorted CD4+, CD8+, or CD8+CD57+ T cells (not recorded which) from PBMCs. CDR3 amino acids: CASSPDRAEREQYF. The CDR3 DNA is TGTGCCAGCAGTCCTGACAGGGCCGAGAGGGAGCAGTACTTC.